A single sample gave rise to the 2 T cell receptor beta chains below, sequenced in a study of cytomegalovirus exposure and HLA in healthy donors. Clones were sequenced by immunoSEQ multiplex PCR, and TCRdb holds only the in-frame ones, with some missing. Here the sample spans 55,000 to 75,000 clones, just under 95% being singletons. The material sequenced was PBMCs. The receptors shown here come from a man between 18 and 35 years old in good health and CMV-seropositive.

The chain links TRBV9 to TRBJ2-3; 11 nucleotides agree with TRBD2. The CDR3 totals 19 residues. V trimming: 3 bases; J trimming: 4 bases; junction bases outside the gene matches: 16. The germline gives CDR1 SGDLS, CDR2 YYNGEE. The CDR3 DNA follows: TGTGCCAGCAGCGCGTCCGGGACTAGCGGCCGACGGCGGGCAGATACGCAGTATTTT. Encoded protein: CASSASGTSGRRRADTQYF.

This clone was recorded only once. The chain has TRBV27 and TRBJ1-4; D might be TRBD1 (5 bases). The CDR3 extends over 15 amino acids. Germline CDR1 MNHEY, CDR2 SMNVEV (reference sequence). Trimming took 6 bases from V and 5 from J, leaving 16 bases between them. The CDR3 nucleotides are TGTGCCAGCAGGGCCCCGGGGGAGGGGAATGAAAAACTGTTTTTT. Translated, it gives CASRAPGEGNEKLFF.